In its sample, the clone carrying this T cell receptor beta chain was seen many times. This sample was taken from a study of blood T cell repertoires in COVID-19. Across the whole study: Samples representing acute and convalescent COVID-19 were sourced from the United States, Italy and Spain. In each case, the material was cDNA or gDNA derived from T cells, B-cell-depleted T cells, or PBMCs.

In the original workflow: Quantification of nucleated cells was approximated via reference gene primer amplification. Measured with immunoSEQ multiplex PCR; TCRdb has only the in-frame clones, and not every one. Clone size and the V and J calls come from that table; the DNA yielded D and trimming. Of some 350,000 clones detected, around 86% appear once; the ten largest clones hold over 2.5%. CDR3 size: 15 residues. Deletions cut 3 bases from V and 1 base from J, with 12 bases between. Germline V CDR1 and CDR2: MRHNA, SNTAGT. The sequence was collected from a human donor in a cohort sampled during active COVID-19. The genes are TRBV6-4 and TRBJ2-5; maybe TRBD1 (5 bases). Sequenced material: peripheral blood. The chain's CDR3 is CASSEGAGAQETQYF. The CDR3 DNA sequence: TGTGCCAGCAGTGAAGGGGCAGGCGCCCAAGAGACCCAGTACTTC.